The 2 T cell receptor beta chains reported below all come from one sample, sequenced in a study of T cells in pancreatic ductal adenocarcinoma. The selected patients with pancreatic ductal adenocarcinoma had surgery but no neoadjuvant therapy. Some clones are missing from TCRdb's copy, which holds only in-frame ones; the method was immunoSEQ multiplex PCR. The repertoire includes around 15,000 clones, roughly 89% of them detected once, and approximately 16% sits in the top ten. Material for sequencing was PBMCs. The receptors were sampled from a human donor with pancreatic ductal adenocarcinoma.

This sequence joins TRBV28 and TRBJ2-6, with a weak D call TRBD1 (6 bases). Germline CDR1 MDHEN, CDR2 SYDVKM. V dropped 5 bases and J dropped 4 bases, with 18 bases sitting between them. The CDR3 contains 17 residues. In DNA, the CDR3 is TGTGCCAGCAGTCCCGCCGGGACACCGTCAGGGGCCAACGTCCTGACTTTC. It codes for CASSPAGTPSGANVLTF. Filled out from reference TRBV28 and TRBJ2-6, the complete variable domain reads DVKVTQSSRYLVKRTGEKVFLECVQDMDHENMFWYRQDPGLGLRLIYFSYDVKMKEKGDIPEGYSVSREKKERFSLILESASTNQTSMYLCASSPAGTPSGANVLTFGAGSRLTVL.

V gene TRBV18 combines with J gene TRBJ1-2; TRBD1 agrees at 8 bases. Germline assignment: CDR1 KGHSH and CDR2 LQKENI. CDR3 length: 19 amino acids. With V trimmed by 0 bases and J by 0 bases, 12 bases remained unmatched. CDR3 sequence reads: CASSPPGTGLSRANYGYTF. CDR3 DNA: TGTGCCAGCTCACCACCCGGGACAGGTCTTTCCAGAGCTAACTATGGCTACACCTTC.